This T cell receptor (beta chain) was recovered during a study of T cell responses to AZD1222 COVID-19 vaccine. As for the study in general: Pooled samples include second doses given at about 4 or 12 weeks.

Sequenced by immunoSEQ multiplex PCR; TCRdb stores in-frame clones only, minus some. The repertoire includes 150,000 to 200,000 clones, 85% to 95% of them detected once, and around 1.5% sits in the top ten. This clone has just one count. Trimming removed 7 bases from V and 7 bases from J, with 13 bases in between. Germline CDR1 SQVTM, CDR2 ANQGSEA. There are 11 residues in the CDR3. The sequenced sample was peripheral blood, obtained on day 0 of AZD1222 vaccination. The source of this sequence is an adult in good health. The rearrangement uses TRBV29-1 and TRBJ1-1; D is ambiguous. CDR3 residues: CSAWDDGEAFF. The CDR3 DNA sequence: TGCAGCGCGTGGGATGACGGTGAAGCTTTCTTT.